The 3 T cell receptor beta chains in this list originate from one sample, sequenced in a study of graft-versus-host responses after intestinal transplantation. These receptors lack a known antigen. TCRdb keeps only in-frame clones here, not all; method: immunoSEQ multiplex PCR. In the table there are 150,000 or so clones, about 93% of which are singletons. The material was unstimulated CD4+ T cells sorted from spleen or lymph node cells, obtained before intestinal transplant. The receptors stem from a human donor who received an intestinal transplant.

CDR3 sequence reads: CATSFRVAYYGYTF. DNA for the CDR3: TGTGCCACCAGTTTCAGGGTAGCCTACTATGGCTACACCTTC. The V and J genes are TRBV15 and TRBJ1-2, with D perhaps matching TRBD1 (5 bases). Per germline, CDR1 LNHNV and CDR2 YYDKDF (reference sequence). V was clipped by 6 bases and J by 3 bases, with 14 bases between them. The CDR3 has 14 residues.

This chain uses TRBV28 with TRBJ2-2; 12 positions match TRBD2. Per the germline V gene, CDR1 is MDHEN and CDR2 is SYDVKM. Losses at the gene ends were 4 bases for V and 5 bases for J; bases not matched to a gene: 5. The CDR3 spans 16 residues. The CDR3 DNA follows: TGTGCCAGCAGTTCTCTAGCGGGAGGGAAAACCGGGGAGCTGTTTTTT. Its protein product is CASSSLAGGKTGELFF.

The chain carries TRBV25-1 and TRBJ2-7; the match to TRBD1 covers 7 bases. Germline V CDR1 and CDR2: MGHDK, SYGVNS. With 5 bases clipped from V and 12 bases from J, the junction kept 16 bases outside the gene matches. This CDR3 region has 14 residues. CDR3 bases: TGTGCCAGCAGTCCTGGGGACAGAGAGTCTATAGGGTACTTC. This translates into CASSPGDRESIGYF.